The 19 T cell receptor beta chains below come from one sample, sequenced in a study of cytomegalovirus exposure and HLA in healthy donors (dated by TCRdb to about 2017). Library prep was done by the immunoSEQ multiplex PCR assay. For the multiplex PCR, a mixture combining 60 forward primers for TCR Vbeta segments and 13 reverse primers for TCR Jbeta segments was used. Held by TCRdb, this immuneACCESS table contains in-frame sequences only and omits some clones. Under half of the omission traces to an unresolved V gene where checked; the cause of the rest is unknown. This sample lists some 150,000 clones; 79% were detected once. The ten top clones hold about 6.7% of the sample. The sample comprised PBMCs. Source of these receptors: a woman between 40 and 50 years old in good health and CMV-seropositive.

Notes on this clone: The same CDR3 is also encoded by other DNA sequences in this sample. The chain is built from TRBV7-2 and TRBJ1-1; D call uncertain. The CDR3 consists of 12 residues. Germline V gene lookup returns CDR1 SGHTA and CDR2 FQGNSA. Between the trimmed V and J ends, which lost 1 base and 8 bases, there was a span of 8 bases. The CDR3 sequence: CASSLGGLEAFF. The CDR3, as DNA: TGTGCCAGCAGCTTAGGAGGACTAGAAGCTTTCTTT.

This clone occurred once. The CDR3 loop is CASRQGTGITDTQYF. CDR3 DNA: TGTGCCAGCAGGCAGGGGACAGGAATCACAGATACGCAGTATTTT. This chain uses TRBV2 with TRBJ2-3, with 8 bases that match TRBD1. CDR1 is SNHLY, CDR2 FYNNEI, per germline. After removal of 6 bases from V and 2 bases from J, the junction contained 7 bases not matched to a gene. The CDR3 spans 15 residues.

V gene TRBV5-4 combines with J gene TRBJ1-2; D may be TRBD1 (6 bases). Looked up from germline, CDR1 is SGHNT and CDR2 is YYREEE (reference sequence). V shed 2 bases and J shed 1 base, with 12 bases lying between them. The CDR3 has 15 amino acids. Here the CDR3 DNA reads TGTGCCAGCAGCTTAGGCGGGGGCGGTAACTATGGCTACACCTTC. This sequence encodes CASSLGGGGNYGYTF. The entire variable domain, with the rest obtained from reference TRBV5-4 and TRBJ1-2, is as follows: ETGVTQSPTHLIKTRGQQVTLRCSSQSGHNTVSWYQQALGQGPQFIFQYYREEENGRGNFPPRFSGLQFPNYSSELNVNALELDDSALYLCASSLGGGGNYGYTFGSGTRLTVV.

The CDR3 nucleotides are TGTGCCAGCAGTTCGAGGGCGGGGACTGAAGCTTTCTTT. It specifies CASSSRAGTEAFF. The chain carries TRBV6-5 and TRBJ1-1; D is unclear. Germline CDR1 reads MNHEY; CDR2 reads SVGAGI. Between the trimmed V and J ends, which lost 4 bases and 5 bases, there was a span of 11 bases. CDR3 length equals 13 residues.

This clone was counted many times. The chain combines TRBV5-6 with TRBJ2-7; 9 bases are a match to TRBD1. The trim removed 0 bases at V and 6 bases at J, leaving 10 bases unmatched. This CDR3 is built from 16 residues. CDR1 is SGHDT, CDR2 YYEEEE, per germline. Here the CDR3 reads CASSLGERGQGSEQYF. The CDR3 DNA reads TGTGCCAGCAGCTTGGGAGAAAGGGGACAGGGCTCCGAGCAGTACTTC.

The CDR3 loop reads CASSFGGSYNEQFF. The CDR3 DNA reads TGTGCCAGCAGTTTCGGGGGCTCCTACAATGAGCAGTTCTTC. The rearrangement uses TRBV27 and TRBJ2-1; maybe TRBD2 (6 bases). The CDR3 is 14 residues long. V dropped 3 bases and J dropped 0 bases, with 6 bases sitting between them. The germline V gene has CDR1 MNHEY and CDR2 SMNVEV (reference sequence).

The CDR3 sequence: CASSQDQTSGAYNEQFF. CDR3 bases: TGCGCCAGCAGCCAAGATCAGACTAGCGGGGCCTACAATGAGCAGTTCTTC. The V and J genes are TRBV4-1 and TRBJ2-1, with 11 positions matching TRBD2. The junction had 3 bases not matched to a gene; V was cut back by 0 bases and J by 2 bases. The CDR3 length is 17 residues. Germline lookup yields CDR1 MGHRA and CDR2 YSYEKL.

The J gene is TRBJ2-5, the V gene TRBV19; D perhaps matches TRBD1 (6 bases). Per the germline V gene, CDR1 is LNHDA and CDR2 is SQIVND (reference sequence). The CDR3 runs to 14 residues. The germline V and J ends were trimmed by 3 bases and 0 bases, with 8 bases remaining between them. The chain's CDR3 is CASSMGHNQETQYF. The CDR3 nucleotides read TGTGCCAGTAGTATGGGACACAACCAAGAGACCCAGTACTTC.

V gene TRBV9 combines with J gene TRBJ2-2; tentatively, D is TRBD2 (5 bases). V was trimmed by 2 bases and J by 1 base, leaving 9 bases between them. Germline values: CDR1 SGDLS, CDR2 YYNGEE. The CDR3 is 15 amino acids. The CDR3: CASSVGVLNTGELFF. In DNA form, the CDR3 reads TGTGCCAGCAGCGTCGGGGTCCTGAACACCGGGGAGCTGTTTTTT.

The V and J genes are TRBV14 and TRBJ2-1; 10 bases line up with TRBD2. CDR3 length: 16 residues. CDR1 SGHDN and CDR2 FVKESK come from the germline V gene. V gave up 4 bases and J gave up 6 bases; unmatched junction bases: 9. DNA for the CDR3: TGTGCCAGCAGCCGATTTAAGCGGGGGGGCCCCAATGAGCAGTTCTTC. It is translated as CASSRFKRGGPNEQFF.

In its sample, this clone was seen a few times. The V call is TRBV28, the J call TRBJ1-3; a possible D gene is TRBD1 (6 bases). The CDR3 consists of 15 residues. Germline assignment: CDR1 MDHEN and CDR2 SYDVKM. Trimming took 3 bases from V and 7 from J, leaving 16 bases between them. The CDR3 DNA sequence: TGTGCCAGCAGTTTGCGGGGGGCTATAGGGAACACCATATATTTT. Translation: CASSLRGAIGNTIYF.

This sequence joins TRBV5-4 and TRBJ1-4; D may be TRBD1 (5 bases). Germline V CDR1 and CDR2: SGHNT, YYREEE (reference sequence). The CDR3 runs to 14 residues. Trimming left V 2 bases short and J 8 bases short, with 13 bases between. DNA of the CDR3: TGTGCCAGCAGCTTCGGGGGGGGTAGGGAAAAACTGTTTTTT. Amino acid sequence: CASSFGGGREKLFF.

The rearrangement links TRBV9 to TRBJ2-5, with 7 bases that match TRBD2. The J segment lost 5 bases and the V segment lost 3 bases, leaving 13 bases of the junction unmatched. CDR1 and CDR2 (germline): SGDLS, YYNGEE. The CDR3 runs 16 residues. The CDR3 region is CASSDGTNIPRETQYF. The CDR3 bases are TGTGCCAGCAGCGATGGGACTAACATTCCCAGGGAGACCCAGTACTTC.

This clone came up a few times. The chain combines TRBV6-8 with TRBJ2-7; 13 nucleotides agree with TRBD2. CDR1 is MNHGY, CDR2 SAAAGT, per germline. There are 21 residues in the CDR3. V trimming: 5 bases; J trimming: 6 bases; junction bases outside the gene matches: 25. This CDR3 is CASSPRPLTSGGPIGEREQYF. DNA for the CDR3: TGTGCCAGCAGTCCCCGGCCCTTGACTAGCGGGGGGCCGATAGGGGAGCGCGAGCAGTACTTC.

The chain uses TRBV6-1 and TRBJ2-4; 9 positions agree with TRBD1. Germline V CDR1 and CDR2: MNHNS, SASEGT. Germline trimming cut 5 bases from V and 11 bases from J; bases unmatched to any gene: 10. The CDR3 is made up of 14 amino acids. The CDR3 protein is CASSTGDRVGVQYF. CDR3 in DNA: TGTGCCAGCAGTACGGGGGACAGGGTAGGAGTTCAGTACTTC.

This chain links TRBV18 with TRBJ1-1; a possible D gene is TRBD1 (5 bases). Trimming stripped 6 bases from V and 6 bases from J, with 11 bases between. From germline, CDR1 is KGHSH and CDR2 LQKENI. The CDR3 is 12 amino acids. The CDR3 nucleotides read TGTGCCAGCTCTTGGGGGGGGTCTGAAGCTTTCTTT. Its protein product is CASSWGGSEAFF. The entire variable domain, with the rest obtained from reference TRBV18 and TRBJ1-1, is as follows: NAGVMQNPRHLVRRRGQEARLRCSPMKGHSHVYWYRQLPEEGLKFMVYLQKENIIDESGMPKERFSAEFPKEGPSILRIQQVVRGDSAAYFCASSWGGSEAFFGQGTRLTVV.

This chain connects TRBV19 to TRBJ1-5, with a tentative D call TRBD1 (5 bases). The CDR3 spans 16 residues. Germline V CDR1 and CDR2: LNHDA, SQIVND (reference sequence). The V and J ends lost 0 bases and 1 base respectively, with 10 bases between them. As DNA, the CDR3 is TGTGCCAGTAGTATAGATAATGGGGGGAGCAATCAGCCCCAGCATTTT. It encodes CASSIDNGGSNQPQHF.

The chain is built from TRBV9 and TRBJ1-1, with 11 bases matching TRBD1. CDR1 is SGDLS and CDR2 is YYNGEE in the germline V gene. This CDR3 contains 13 residues. J lost 8 bases, V lost 4 bases, and 4 bases had no gene match. Here the CDR3 DNA reads TGTGCCAGCAGCAAGGGGACAGGGGGAGAAGCTTTCTTT. It specifies CASSKGTGGEAFF.

The gene calls are TRBV28 and TRBJ2-1; 7 bases are a match to TRBD2. Germline lookup yields CDR1 MDHEN and CDR2 SYDVKM. The CDR3 loop spans 15 amino acids. The V and J ends lost 3 bases and 7 bases, in that order; junction bases with no gene match: 9. CDR3 in amino acids: CASSFGGTVLNEQFF. In DNA form, the CDR3 reads TGTGCCAGCAGTTTCGGGGGGACCGTCTTGAATGAGCAGTTCTTC.